Listed here are 24 T cell receptor beta chains from one sample, sequenced in a study of shared clonotypes between healthy human individuals. Method: immunoSEQ multiplex PCR; TCRdb's copy keeps in-frame clones and lacks some. The sample includes fewer than 2.5 million clones, 80% to 95% of them seen just once. Sequences were obtained from naive CD4+ T cells from PBMCs. Noted subset: CD45RA+ positively selected. All receptors come from a man between 18 and 29 years old in good health. Some clones in this sample may be carry-over from other donors' samples.

V and J are TRBV5-1 and TRBJ2-5, with D perhaps matching TRBD1 (5 bases). V dropped 1 base and J dropped 2 bases, with 9 bases sitting between them. This CDR3 region has 14 residues. The germline V gene encodes CDR1 SGHRS and CDR2 YFSETQ. The CDR3 is CASSLRGWQETQYF. DNA for the CDR3: TGCGCCAGCAGCTTGAGGGGATGGCAAGAGACCCAGTACTTC.

This chain joins TRBV25-1 and TRBJ2-3; TRBD1 is a possible D gene (6 bases). The CDR3 totals 15 residues. Trimming shortened V by 0 bases and J by 5 bases, and 12 bases separated the two germline ends. Germline V CDR1 and CDR2: MGHDK, SYGVNS. CDR3 sequence: CASSEYTGFKDTQYF. The CDR3 nucleotides read TGTGCCAGCAGTGAATATACAGGGTTTAAAGATACGCAGTATTTT.

The rearrangement links TRBV28 to TRBJ2-1; possibly TRBD2 for D (5 bases). Germline V lookup: CDR1 MDHEN, CDR2 SYDVKM. There are 11 residues in the CDR3. With 3 bases removed from V and 12 bases from J, the gap between germline ends came to 9 bases. This chain's CDR3 is CASSLVGGQFF. The CDR3 nucleotides are TGTGCCAGCAGTTTGGTTGGAGGGCAGTTCTTC.

V is TRBV28 and J is TRBJ2-7, with D perhaps TRBD2 (6 bases). CDR3 length: 16 amino acids. Trimming pared 4 bases from V and 1 base from J, leaving 17 bases between. Germline lookup yields CDR1 MDHEN and CDR2 SYDVKM. CDR3 sequence (DNA): TGTGCCAGCAGTTCATCGACTAGAGTGGCATCCTACGAGCAGTACTTC. Residues: CASSSSTRVASYEQYF.

The chain recombines TRBV7-9 with TRBJ2-3; 10 positions match TRBD2. The CDR3 contains 16 residues. Germline values: CDR1 SEHNR, CDR2 FQNEAQ (reference sequence). J gave up 0 bases and V 4 bases, and 4 bases lay outside the gene matches. The CDR3 DNA is TGTGCCAGCAGCTCTCAGACTAGCGGGAGCACAGATACGCAGTATTTT. Residues: CASSSQTSGSTDTQYF.

The chain employs TRBV9 and TRBJ2-1; D is possibly TRBD2 (6 bases). The CDR3 has 18 residues. The germline CDR1 and CDR2 sequences are SGDLS and YYNGEE. Trimming shortened V by 4 bases and J by 8 bases, and 28 bases separated the two germline ends. CDR3 region: CASSRLDIGRGSQDEQFF. In DNA form, the CDR3 reads TGTGCCAGCAGCAGACTCGATATAGGACGGGGGTCCCAAGATGAGCAGTTCTTC.

This chain uses TRBV13 with TRBJ2-7; weak D call: TRBD1 (6 bases). Germline-derived CDR1 and CDR2 are PRHDT and FYEKMQ (reference sequence). The CDR3 is 14 amino acids. Trimming took off 4 bases at V and 3 bases at J, with 13 bases between the two ends. CDR3 protein: CASSSLSDSYEQYF. The CDR3 nucleotides read TGTGCCAGCAGCTCCCTATCGGACAGCTACGAGCAGTACTTC.

V gene TRBV9 combines with J gene TRBJ1-5; possible D gene TRBD1, 6 bases. The germline gives CDR1 SGDLS, CDR2 YYNGEE. The CDR3 runs to 14 residues. V gave up 3 bases and J gave up 6 bases, with 13 bases separating them. CDR3 region: CASSGTGGRQPQHF. The CDR3 DNA is TGTGCCAGCAGCGGGACGGGGGGCCGTCAGCCCCAGCATTTT.

The chain links TRBV19 to TRBJ1-2, with D uncertain. The V gene's germline CDR1 is LNHDA and CDR2 SQIVND (reference sequence). This CDR3 comprises 12 residues. V lost 5 bases and J lost 10, with 14 bases in between. This CDR3 is CASSFRGAVYTF. CDR3 coding DNA: TGTGCCAGTAGTTTCCGGGGAGCCGTCTACACCTTC.

The chain combines TRBV5-1 with TRBJ2-3; 10 nucleotides agree with TRBD2. This CDR3 region has 15 residues. Germline V gene sequence: CDR1 SGHRS, CDR2 YFSETQ. The J segment lost 5 bases and the V segment lost 0 bases, leaving 3 bases of the junction unmatched. The CDR3 sequence is CASSLARLAGDTQYF. The CDR3 coding sequence is TGCGCCAGCAGCTTGGCTCGACTAGCGGGAGATACGCAGTATTTT.

The rearrangement uses TRBV19 and TRBJ2-7, with TRBD1 as a possible D gene (6 bases). From germline, CDR1 is LNHDA and CDR2 SQIVND (reference sequence). V was clipped by 7 bases and J by 6 bases, with 19 bases between them. The CDR3 consists of 14 residues. For the CDR3, the DNA is TGTGCCAGTACCACTACCCCCACAGGGCGCGAGCAGTACTTC. This translates into CASTTTPTGREQYF.

In DNA form, the CDR3 reads TGTGCCATCAGTAAGACCGACAGGGGCGACACCGGGGAGCTGTTTTTT. Protein product: CAISKTDRGDTGELFF. The chain couples TRBV10-3 to TRBJ2-2, with 8 bases matching TRBD1. This CDR3 region has 16 residues. Germline assignment: CDR1 ENHRY and CDR2 SYGVKD. The trim removed 5 bases at V and 3 bases at J, leaving 8 bases unmatched.

This sequence joins TRBV4-3 and TRBJ1-2; unclear D gene. Germline V gene sequence: CDR1 LGHNA, CDR2 YSLEER. The CDR3 is made up of 13 amino acids. Trimming pared 1 base from V and 8 bases from J, leaving 11 bases between. CDR3 nucleotides: TGCGCCAGCAGCCAAGTCGTAGGGTACGGCTACACCTTC. Its translation: CASSQVVGYGYTF.

V is TRBV19 and J is TRBJ2-1, with 13 bases fitting TRBD2. The V gene end was trimmed by 5 bases and the J gene end by 2 bases; junction bases not matched to a gene: 3. Germline CDR1 LNHDA, CDR2 SQIVND (reference sequence). The CDR3 consists of 16 residues. CDR3 in DNA: TGTGCCAGTAGTGGGGGACTAGCGGGGACCTACAATGAGCAGTTCTTC. Protein: CASSGGLAGTYNEQFF.

The rearrangement links TRBV10-3 to TRBJ2-2; 7 bases are shared with TRBD1. The germline CDR1 and CDR2 sequences are ENHRY and SYGVKD. This CDR3 spans 15 amino acids. V was clipped by 5 bases and J by 5 bases; unmatched bases: 8. CDR3 sequence reads: CAISKTGIGTGELFF. The CDR3 DNA follows: TGTGCCATCAGTAAGACAGGGATCGGAACCGGGGAGCTGTTTTTT.

The chain links TRBV6-1 to TRBJ2-3; D ambiguous. Germline V gives CDR1 MNHNS, CDR2 SASEGT. The CDR3 is made up of 15 amino acids. With 2 bases removed from V and 1 base from J, the gap between germline ends came to 10 bases. CDR3 DNA sequence: TGTGCCAGCAGTGAATCCAGGTTCCGCACAGATACGCAGTATTTT. It yields the protein CASSESRFRTDTQYF.

In regard to this clone: Other nucleotide sequences from this sample produce the same CDR3. CDR3 loop: CASSRSTGELFF. In DNA form, the CDR3 reads TGCGCCAGCAGCCGGTCGACCGGGGAGCTGTTTTTT. This chain connects TRBV5-1 to TRBJ2-2; D is ambiguous. Between the trimmed V and J ends, which lost 4 bases and 5 bases, there was a span of 6 bases. CDR3 length equals 12 residues. The germline V gene encodes CDR1 SGHRS and CDR2 YFSETQ.

The gene calls are TRBV7-3 and TRBJ2-2; 9 positions agree with TRBD2. The CDR3 is 16 amino acids. Germline V lookup: CDR1 SGHTA, CDR2 FQGTGA. V trimming: 2 bases; J trimming: 6 bases; junction bases outside the gene matches: 7. CDR3 DNA: TGTGCCAGCAGCTTATACATGGCGGGAGGGCCCGGGGAGCTGTTTTTT. Protein sequence: CASSLYMAGGPGELFF.

The rearrangement links TRBV2 to TRBJ2-3; D gene unclear. V lost 4 bases, J lost 6 bases, and 20 bases lay in between. The V gene's germline CDR1 is SNHLY and CDR2 FYNNEI. This CDR3 contains 16 residues. CDR3 nucleotide sequence: TGTGCCAGCAGTGTCAGTGGTCCTCGCGCTTCGGATACGCAGTATTTT. Translation gives CASSVSGPRASDTQYF.

V usage is TRBV5-1 and J usage is TRBJ2-7; TRBD2 matches at 9 bases. This CDR3 has 15 amino acids. From germline, CDR1 is SGHRS and CDR2 YFSETQ. The J segment lost 6 bases and the V segment lost 3 bases, leaving 10 bases of the junction unmatched. Written as DNA, the CDR3 is TGCGCCAGCAGCTCCAGGACTAGCGTATCCCTCGAGCAGTACTTC. Translation gives CASSSRTSVSLEQYF.

This chain uses TRBV9 with TRBJ2-1; weak D call: TRBD2 (6 bases). The germline gives CDR1 SGDLS, CDR2 YYNGEE. Trimming stripped 0 bases from V and 3 bases from J, with 10 bases between. CDR3 length equals 15 residues. CDR3 DNA: TGTGCCAGCAGCGTAGCTAGCGTTGGCTACAATGAGCAGTTCTTC. It translates to CASSVASVGYNEQFF. The variable domain in full, with the rest retrieved from reference TRBV9 and TRBJ2-1, is DSGVTQTPKHLITATGQRVTLRCSPRSGDLSVYWYQQSLDQGLQFLIQYYNGEERAKGNILERFSAQQFPDLHSELNLSSLELGDSALYFCASSVASVGYNEQFFGPGTRLTVL.

This rearrangement joins TRBV6-1 to TRBJ2-7; TRBD1 matches 9 bases. CDR3 size: 14 residues. Per germline, CDR1 MNHNS and CDR2 SASEGT. V shed 5 bases and J 2 bases; nucleotides not matched to a gene: 4. CDR3 bases: TGTGCCAGCAGTCCCGGGACAGGGCCCTACGAGCAGTACTTC. This gives the protein CASSPGTGPYEQYF.

The chain employs TRBV15 and TRBJ1-2; 7 bases are shared with TRBD1. This CDR3 spans 14 amino acids. CDR1 LNHNV and CDR2 YYDKDF come from the germline V gene (reference sequence). The trim removed 1 base at V and 3 bases at J, leaving 2 bases unmatched. The CDR3 spells CATSRGGQYYGYTF. The CDR3 region has the DNA TGTGCCACCAGCAGAGGGGGACAGTACTATGGCTACACCTTC. The whole variable domain, remainder taken from reference TRBV15 and TRBJ1-2, is DAMVIQNPRYQVTQFGKPVTLSCSQTLNHNVMYWYQQKSSQAPKLLFHYYDKDFNNEADTPDNFQSRRPNTSFCFLDIRSPGLGDTAMYLCATSRGGQYYGYTFGSGTRLTVV.

The chain couples TRBV11-2 to TRBJ2-7; no clear D. Germline V lookup: CDR1 SGHAT, CDR2 FQNNGV. V dropped 2 bases and J dropped 0 bases, with 11 bases sitting between them. This CDR3 has 15 amino acids. In DNA form, the CDR3 reads TGTGCCAGCAGCTTATCACAGACCAGCTCCTACGAGCAGTACTTC. It codes for CASSLSQTSSYEQYF.